This TCR beta chain was obtained from a study of blood T cell repertoires in COVID-19. About the research overall: Both acute and convalescent COVID-19 samples were obtained from the United States, Italy and Spain.

J lost 6 bases, V lost 4 bases, and 8 bases had no gene match. The CDR3 runs 16 residues. CDR1 is LGHDT and CDR2 is YNNKEL in the germline V gene (reference sequence). Authors' processing steps: For nucleated cells, counts were estimated from reference gene primer amplification. Sequenced by immunoSEQ multiplex PCR; TCRdb stores in-frame clones only, minus some. That table is the source of V, J and clone size, and D and trimming were worked out from the DNA. Of 250,000 to 400,000 clones listed, approximately 90% are singletons. The sequence derives from a woman in her 30s with COVID-19, enrolled during active disease. The sample was peripheral blood. The chain is built from TRBV3-1 (or the pseudogene TRBV3-2) and TRBJ2-2, with TRBD2 identical over 10 bases. CDR3 in amino acids: CASSPQLAGAAGELFF. CDR3 DNA: TGTGCCAGCAGCCCCCAGCTAGCGGGGGCGGCCGGGGAGCTGTTTTTT.